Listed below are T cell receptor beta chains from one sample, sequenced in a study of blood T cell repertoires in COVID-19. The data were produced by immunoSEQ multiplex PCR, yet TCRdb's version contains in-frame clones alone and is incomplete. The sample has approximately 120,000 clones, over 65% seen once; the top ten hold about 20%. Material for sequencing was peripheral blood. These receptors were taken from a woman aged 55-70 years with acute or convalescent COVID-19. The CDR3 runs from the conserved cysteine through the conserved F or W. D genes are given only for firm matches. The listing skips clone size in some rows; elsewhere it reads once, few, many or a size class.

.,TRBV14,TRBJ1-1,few,CASSRDFGDTEAFF,TGTGCCAGCAGCCGCGACTTCGGGGACACTGAAGCTTTCTTT
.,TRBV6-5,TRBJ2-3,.,CASTAKRGRTDTQYF,TGTGCCAGCACCGCGAAACGGGGTCGCACAGATACGCAGTATTTT
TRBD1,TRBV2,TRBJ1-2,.,CASTKGQGIYYGYTF,TGTGCCAGCACTAAAGGACAGGGGATCTACTATGGCTACACCTTC
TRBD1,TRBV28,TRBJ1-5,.,CASSTRPGTGTDQPQHF,TGTGCCAGCAGTACCCGTCCCGGGACAGGGACCGATCAGCCCCAGCATTTT
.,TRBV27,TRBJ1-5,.,CASRYDGNQPQHF,TGTGCCAGCAGATATGACGGGAATCAGCCCCAGCATTTT
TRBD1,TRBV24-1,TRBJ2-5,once,CATSDTGTGVTGETQYF,TGTGCCACCAGTGATACCGGGACAGGGGTTACCGGAGAGACCCAGTACTTC
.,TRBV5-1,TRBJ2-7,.,CASSLTGVPSEQYF,TGCGCCAGCAGCTTGACAGGAGTTCCGAGCGAGCAGTACTTC
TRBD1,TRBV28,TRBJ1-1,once,CASSLETGENTEAFF,TGTGCCAGCAGTTTAGAGACAGGGGAGAACACTGAAGCTTTCTTT
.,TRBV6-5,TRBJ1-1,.,CASSPWGRRSTEAFF,TGTGCCAGCAGTCCTTGGGGGCGCAGGAGCACTGAAGCTTTCTTT
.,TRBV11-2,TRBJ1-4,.,CASSPRQGNEKLFF,TGTGCCAGCAGCCCGAGGCAGGGAAATGAAAAACTGTTTTTT
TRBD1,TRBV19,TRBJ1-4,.,CASRLGQGAVEKLFF,TGTGCCAGCCGACTAGGACAGGGGGCGGTGGAGAAACTGTTTTTT
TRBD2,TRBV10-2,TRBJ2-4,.,CASRREGSKNIQYF,TGCGCCAGCAGACGGGAGGGTTCCAAAAACATTCAGTACTTC
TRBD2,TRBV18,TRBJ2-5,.,CASSPAASGGETQYF,TGTGCCAGCTCACCAGCGGCTAGCGGTGGGGAGACCCAGTACTTC
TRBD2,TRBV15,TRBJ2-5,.,CATSTGAGTQETQYF,TGTGCCACCAGCACCGGAGCGGGAACCCAAGAGACCCAGTACTTC
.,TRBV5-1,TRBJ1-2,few,CASSLRGMVFDYGYTF,TGCGCCAGCAGCTTGCGGGGGATGGTGTTCGACTATGGCTACACCTTC
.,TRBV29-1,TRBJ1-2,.,CSVEDLLPRREGYGYTF,TGCAGCGTTGAAGATCTTCTCCCCAGGCGGGAGGGCTATGGCTACACCTTC
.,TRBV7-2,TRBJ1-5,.,CASSAGGAQPQHF,TGTGCCAGCAGCGCCGGAGGGGCCCAGCCCCAGCATTTT
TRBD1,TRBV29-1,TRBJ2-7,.,CSVAGGGYEQYF,TGCAGCGTTGCAGGGGGTGGTTACGAGCAGTACTTC
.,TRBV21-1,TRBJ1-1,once,CASSPGRGHGKGNTEAFF,TGTGCCAGCAGCCCCGGCAGGGGACATGGGAAGGGGAACACTGAAGCTTTCTTT
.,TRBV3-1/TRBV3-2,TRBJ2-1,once,CASSLPWRSRGEQFF,TGTGCCAGCAGCCTCCCTTGGCGCTCCCGGGGTGAGCAGTTCTTC
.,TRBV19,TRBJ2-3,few,CASSALPAGSTDTQYF,TGTGCCAGTAGTGCCCTCCCGGCGGGGAGCACAGATACGCAGTATTTT
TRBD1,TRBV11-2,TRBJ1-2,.,CASSLETGNYGYTF,TGTGCCAGCAGCTTAGAGACAGGGAACTATGGCTACACCTTC
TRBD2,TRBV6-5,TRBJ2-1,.,CASTRGGGPNEQFF,TGTGCCAGCACCCGGGGGGGAGGGCCGAATGAGCAGTTCTTC
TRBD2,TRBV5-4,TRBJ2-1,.,CASSSRPAGGQTEQFF,TGTGCCAGCAGTTCTAGACCAGCGGGGGGGCAGACTGAGCAGTTCTTC
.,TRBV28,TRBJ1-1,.,CASIFSTGATEAFF,TGTGCCAGCATTTTTTCGACAGGAGCTACTGAAGCTTTCTTT
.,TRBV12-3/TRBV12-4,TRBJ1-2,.,CASSRSQGGYTF,TGTGCCAGCAGCCGCTCCCAGGGAGGCTACACCTTC
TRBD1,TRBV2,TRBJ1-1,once,CASSNRGRRATEAFF,TGTGCCAGCAGTAACAGGGGGAGGAGGGCCACTGAAGCTTTCTTT
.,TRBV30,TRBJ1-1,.,CAWIQERRRNTEAFF,TGTGCCTGGATACAGGAGAGGCGAAGGAACACTGAAGCTTTCTTT
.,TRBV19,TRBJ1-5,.,CATTGGEPGQPQHF,TGTGCCACCACCGGGGGGGAACCGGGTCAGCCCCAGCATTTT
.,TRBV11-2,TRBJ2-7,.,CASSLGGVEQYF,TGTGCCAGCAGCCTCGGGGGTGTTGAGCAGTACTTC
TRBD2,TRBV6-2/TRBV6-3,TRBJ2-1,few,CASSALAGYYNEQFF,TGTGCCAGCAGTGCGCTAGCGGGCTACTACAATGAGCAGTTCTTC
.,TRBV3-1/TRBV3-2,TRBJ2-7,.,CASGGPSYEQYF,TGTGCCAGTGGAGGTCCCTCCTACGAGCAGTACTTC
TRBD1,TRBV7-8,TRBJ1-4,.,CASSRRGGTGFNEKLFF,TGTGCCAGCAGCCGGAGGGGGGGGACAGGATTTAACGAAAAACTGTTTTTT
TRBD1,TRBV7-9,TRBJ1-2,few,CASSPRSTGGAGGYTF,TGTGCCAGCAGCCCTCGATCCACAGGGGGCGCGGGCGGCTACACCTTC
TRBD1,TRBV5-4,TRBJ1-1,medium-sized,CASSMGQGGAFF,TGTGCCAGCAGCATGGGACAGGGGGGAGCTTTCTTT
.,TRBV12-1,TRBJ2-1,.,CASSLGGKGHDYNEQFF,TGTGCCAGCAGCTTGGGAGGTAAGGGGCACGACTACAATGAGCAGTTCTTC
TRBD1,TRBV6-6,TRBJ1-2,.,CASSWTGVDYTF,TGTGCCAGCAGTTGGACAGGGGTAGACTACACCTTC
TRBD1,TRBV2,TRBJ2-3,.,CASSPGTGPVYF,TGTGCCAGCAGCCCGGGGACAGGGCCAGTGTATTTT
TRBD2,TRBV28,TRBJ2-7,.,CASSLPSLAGPTYEQYF,TGTGCCAGCAGTCTACCCTCCCTAGCGGGACCTACCTACGAGCAGTACTTC
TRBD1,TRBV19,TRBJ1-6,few,CASSMTGGSPLHF,TGTGCCAGTAGTATGACAGGGGGATCACCCCTCCACTTT
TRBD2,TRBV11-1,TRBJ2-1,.,CASSARGGLNEQFF,TGTGCCAGCAGCGCCCGGGGGGGCCTCAATGAGCAGTTCTTC
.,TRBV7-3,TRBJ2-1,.,CASSNLAPVYNEQFF,TGTGCCAGCAGCAATCTAGCGCCCGTCTACAATGAGCAGTTCTTC
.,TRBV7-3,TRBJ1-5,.,CASSLKEGMTQHF,TGTGCCAGCAGCTTAAAGGAGGGGATGACCCAGCATTTT
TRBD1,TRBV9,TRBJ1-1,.,CASSPRDRGGWTEAFF,TGTGCCAGCAGCCCCCGGGACAGGGGAGGGTGGACTGAAGCTTTCTTT
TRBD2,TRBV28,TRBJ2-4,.,CASSLSTSGGSRQYF,TGTGCCAGCAGTTTATCAACTAGCGGGGGGTCCCGTCAGTACTTC
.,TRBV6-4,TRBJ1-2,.,CASSPRQNTNYGYTF,TGTGCCAGCAGTCCTAGACAGAATACTAACTATGGCTACACCTTC
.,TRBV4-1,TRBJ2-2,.,CASSGAPTGGELFF,TGCGCCAGCAGCGGCGCACCAACGGGCGGGGAGCTGTTTTTT
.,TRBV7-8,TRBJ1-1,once,CASSQNYRNTEAFF,TGTGCCAGCAGCCAAAATTATAGGAACACTGAAGCTTTCTTT
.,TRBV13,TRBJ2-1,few,CASSSTQQAAYNEQFF,TGTGCCAGCAGCTCCACCCAACAAGCGGCCTACAATGAGCAGTTCTTC